This passage covers 29 T cell receptor beta chains from one sample sequenced in a study of CD8+ T cells in alopecia areata. TCR sequencing used cDNA made by reverse transcription of extracted RNA. Libraries were prepared by immunoSEQ multiplex PCR; TCRdb keeps only in-frame clonotypes and omits some of them. This repertoire shows some 170,000 clones, 65% to 75% found once; its top ten account for over 9.5%. The material was CD8+ T cells sorted from blood, obtained at week 0. These receptors all come from a human donor with alopecia areata.

The genes are TRBV29-1 and TRBJ1-1, with D possibly being TRBD1 (6 bases). The CDR3 sequence is 11 residues long. Germline assignment: CDR1 SQVTM and CDR2 ANQGSEA. CDR3 sequence: CSCRGNTEAFF. The DNA for the CDR3 is TGCAGTTGCAGGGGGAACACTGAAGCTTTCTTT.

The chain recombines TRBV7-9 with TRBJ1-2; D might be TRBD1 (5 bases). Trimming cost V 0 bases and J 7 bases, with 21 bases left between them. The CDR3 covers 17 residues. Per germline, CDR1 SEHNR and CDR2 FQNEAQ (reference sequence). CDR3 residues: CASSLAGTPRLGGGYTF. For the CDR3, the DNA is TGTGCCAGCAGCTTAGCGGGGACCCCCCGGCTAGGCGGTGGCTACACCTTC.

This clone appeared once. CDR3 DNA sequence: TGTGCCTGGAGATCCCGGCAGCTTAACTATGGCTACACCTTC. Protein: CAWRSRQLNYGYTF. This rearrangement joins TRBV30 to TRBJ1-2; no reliable D call. There are 14 residues in the CDR3. CDR1 GTSNPN and CDR2 SVGIG come from the germline V gene (reference sequence). Trimming removed 3 bases from V and 1 base from J, with 12 bases in between.

The chain links TRBV5-1 to TRBJ1-2; D uncertain. CDR1 and CDR2 (germline): SGHRS, YFSETQ. The CDR3 has 16 amino acids. Trimming took off 0 bases at V and 6 bases at J, with 18 bases between the two ends. The CDR3 here is CASSLARLGGSNGYTF. In nucleotides, the CDR3 is TGCGCCAGCAGCTTGGCACGCCTAGGAGGGTCCAATGGCTACACCTTC.

This rearrangement joins TRBV28 to TRBJ2-5; either TRBD1 or TRBD2 may supply D (6 bases each). CDR3 size: 14 residues. The germline V gene encodes CDR1 MDHEN and CDR2 SYDVKM. The V end was cut by 4 bases, the J end by 2 bases, with 11 bases between. DNA of the CDR3: TGTGCCAGCAGTTGGAGGGGGGTGCAAGAGACCCAGTACTTC. This encodes CASSWRGVQETQYF.

J is TRBJ2-3 and V is TRBV30, with 10 bases aligning to TRBD2. V was clipped by 1 base and J by 6 bases; unmatched bases: 7. Germline CDR1 and CDR2: GTSNPN and SVGIG (reference sequence). This CDR3 is built from 15 residues. The CDR3 DNA sequence: TGTGCCTGGAGTGAGAGCGGGGGGGTCGCGGATACGCAGTATTTT. Amino acids: CAWSESGGVADTQYF.

This chain uses TRBV2 with TRBJ2-3; TRBD1 aligns across 10 bases. The junction had 12 bases not matched to a gene; V was cut back by 6 bases and J by 0 bases. CDR3 length: 18 residues. CDR1 is SNHLY, CDR2 FYNNEI, per germline. CDR3 bases: TGTGCCAGCAGCGCCAACCTCCGGGACAGGGGAAGCACAGATACGCAGTATTTT. Translated: CASSANLRDRGSTDTQYF.

The chain uses TRBV5-1 and TRBJ2-1, with TRBD1 matching 7 bases. Germline V gives CDR1 SGHRS, CDR2 YFSETQ. V lost 3 bases and J lost 6; bases outside the gene matches: 6. The length of the CDR3 is 14 residues. The CDR3 region is CASSSDRDFNEQFF. The CDR3 DNA reads as TGCGCCAGCAGCTCCGACAGGGATTTCAATGAGCAGTTCTTC.

V gene TRBV30 combines with J gene TRBJ2-3, with D perhaps TRBD2 (6 bases). CDR1 and CDR2 (germline): GTSNPN, SVGIG (reference sequence). This CDR3 is 14 amino acids long. V was clipped by 1 base and J by 3 bases, with 11 bases between them. Here the CDR3 DNA reads TGTGCCTGGAGTGGCGGGGTTCGGACAGATACGCAGTATTTT. The encoded protein is CAWSGGVRTDTQYF.

V and J are TRBV30 and TRBJ2-3; 12 positions agree with TRBD2. CDR3 length equals 18 residues. With V trimmed by 2 bases and J by 8 bases, 17 bases remained unmatched. Looked up from germline, CDR1 is GTSNPN and CDR2 is SVGIG (reference sequence). This chain's CDR3 is CAWSRPGASGGVRGTQYF. In nucleotides, the CDR3 is TGTGCCTGGAGTCGCCCTGGGGCTAGCGGGGGGGTTCGTGGTACGCAGTATTTT.

The chain uses TRBV29-1 and TRBJ2-5; no clear D. V was cut by 6 bases and J by 0 bases, with 8 bases left in between. The CDR3 sequence is 12 residues long. Germline V gene data show CDR1 as SQVTM and CDR2 as ANQGSEA. CDR3 nucleotide sequence: TGCAGCGTCACCGCGTACCAAGAGACCCAGTACTTC. This codes for CSVTAYQETQYF.

The genes are TRBV5-1 and TRBJ2-5; D not resolved. CDR1 and CDR2 (germline): SGHRS, YFSETQ. V was pared by 0 bases and J by 2 bases, with 8 bases between. This CDR3 region has 14 residues. The CDR3 here is CASSLVWSQETQYF. The CDR3 bases are TGCGCCAGCAGCTTGGTATGGAGTCAAGAGACCCAGTACTTC.

CDR3: CSVEFSGANVLTF. DNA for the CDR3: TGCAGCGTTGAGTTCTCTGGGGCCAACGTCCTGACTTTC. J is TRBJ2-6 and V is TRBV29-1; D ambiguous. The CDR3 totals 13 residues. V lost 3 bases and J 0 bases, leaving 3 bases between the germline ends. Germline V CDR1 and CDR2: SQVTM, ANQGSEA. The full variable domain, completed using reference TRBV29-1 and TRBJ2-6, is SAVISQKPSRDICQRGTSLTIQCQVDSQVTMMFWYRQQPGQSLTLIATANQGSEATYESGFVIDKFPISRPNLTFSTLTVSNMSPEDSSIYLCSVEFSGANVLTFGAGSRLTVL.

This clone came up once. This sequence joins TRBV15 and TRBJ2-3; tentatively, D is TRBD1 or TRBD2 (6 bases each). V shed 5 bases and J shed 2 bases, with 14 bases lying between them. The length of the CDR3 is 15 residues. The V gene's germline CDR1 is LNHNV and CDR2 YYDKDF (reference sequence). As DNA, the CDR3 is TGTGCCACCAGCGCCGGGGGCGTATCCACAGATACGCAGTATTTT. It codes for CATSAGGVSTDTQYF.

This clone was observed once. V and J are TRBV29-1 and TRBJ2-7, with 12 bases aligning to TRBD1. CDR1 is SQVTM, CDR2 ANQGSEA, per germline. This CDR3 comprises 15 residues. V lost 5 bases, J lost 2 bases, and 7 bases stayed unmatched. The CDR3 protein is CSVQVGQGATYEQYF. CDR3 nucleotides: TGCAGCGTTCAGGTGGGACAGGGGGCAACCTACGAGCAGTACTTC.

The DNA of the CDR3 is TGTGCCTGGAGTTATTCCGTCAGCTCTGGAAACACCATATATTTT. Its translation is CAWSYSVSSGNTIYF. The chain has TRBV30 and TRBJ1-3; D uncertain. The CDR3 covers 15 residues. Germline V CDR1 and CDR2: GTSNPN, SVGIG (reference sequence). V was cut by 2 bases and J by 0 bases, with 11 bases left in between.

In DNA, the CDR3 is TGCGCCAGCAGTCCGGGGACTAGCGGCACAGATACGCAGTATTTT. This codes for CASSPGTSGTDTQYF. The chain combines TRBV23-1 with TRBJ2-3; 10 bases are shared with TRBD2. TRBV23-1 is known as an ORF, though its function is uncertain. The V segment lost 4 bases and the J segment 1 base; nucleotides outside the gene matches: 2. The CDR3 is 15 residues long.

The V gene is TRBV25-1, the J gene TRBJ2-7; D is ambiguous. Looked up from germline, CDR1 is MGHDK and CDR2 is SYGVNS. Trimming cost V 4 bases and J 6 bases, with 7 bases left between them. The CDR3 contains 11 residues. The CDR3 is CASSAGGEQYF. CDR3 nucleotides: TGTGCCAGCAGTGCGGGTGGCGAGCAGTACTTC.

This clone is a singleton in its sample. At the DNA level, this CDR3 is encoded by other sequences in the same sample as well. Here the CDR3 DNA reads TGTGCCAGCAGCTTAGGAGCAGATACGCAGTATTTT. Protein product: CASSLGADTQYF. V is TRBV13 and J is TRBJ2-3, with no clear D. This CDR3 spans 12 amino acids. The V end was cut by 0 bases, the J end by 4 bases, with 2 bases between. Per germline, CDR1 PRHDT and CDR2 FYEKMQ (reference sequence).

V gene TRBV6-5 combines with J gene TRBJ2-2; D gene uncertain. Germline V CDR1 and CDR2: MNHEY, SVGAGI. CDR3 size: 11 residues. Trimming stripped 5 bases from V and 6 bases from J, with 4 bases between. CDR3 sequence (DNA): TGTGCCAGCAGTGTTTCCGGGGAGCTGTTTTTT. This codes for CASSVSGELFF.

CDR3 bases: TGTGCCACCAGCAGTTCCTACGAGCAGTACTTC. Translated: CATSSSYEQYF. The chain links TRBV15 to TRBJ2-7, with unresolved D. V lost 3 bases to trimming and J lost 1 base, with 1 base between them. This CDR3 region has 11 residues. Germline CDR1 and CDR2: LNHNV and YYDKDF (reference sequence). Combining the CDR3 with reference TRBV15 and TRBJ2-7 gives the whole variable domain DAMVIQNPRYQVTQFGKPVTLSCSQTLNHNVMYWYQQKSSQAPKLLFHYYDKDFNNEADTPDNFQSRRPNTSFCFLDIRSPGLGDTAMYLCATSSSYEQYFGPGTRLTVT.

This clone was counted between two and nine times. Additional DNA sequences in this sample encode the identical CDR3. The J gene is TRBJ1-3, the V gene TRBV30; 8 bases map to TRBD1. V shed 5 bases, J shed 2 bases, and the junction held 5 bases outside the gene matches. This CDR3 comprises 14 residues. Germline values: CDR1 GTSNPN, CDR2 SVGIG (reference sequence). DNA for the CDR3: TGTGCCTGGTCGACAGGGGTGACTGGAAACACCATATATTTT. Amino acids: CAWSTGVTGNTIYF.

This chain connects TRBV18 to TRBJ1-1; TRBD1 might be the D (5 bases). This CDR3 is built from 13 residues. Germline V lookup: CDR1 KGHSH, CDR2 LQKENI. Trimming cost V 5 bases and J 4 bases, with 11 bases left between them. The CDR3 bases are TGTGCCAGCTCATCTCTCGGGGGCACTGAAGCTTTCTTT. It encodes CASSSLGGTEAFF.

The rearrangement uses TRBV7-9 and TRBJ2-1, with D possibly TRBD1 on 6 matching bases. V shed 3 bases and J shed 0 bases, with 12 bases lying between them. The CDR3 is made up of 16 amino acids. Germline V CDR1 and CDR2: SEHNR, FQNEAQ (reference sequence). CDR3: CASSLRTESSYNEQFF. Written as DNA, the CDR3 is TGTGCCAGCAGCTTGCGGACAGAGAGCTCCTACAATGAGCAGTTCTTC.

This clone turned up a few times. The chain links TRBV29-1 to TRBJ2-2; 11 bases agree with TRBD2. After removal of 7 bases from V and 6 bases from J, the junction contained 7 bases not matched to a gene. The germline V gene encodes CDR1 SQVTM and CDR2 ANQGSEA. This CDR3 has 14 residues. The CDR3 DNA sequence: TGCAGCGGAATAGCGGGGGGGCATCCCGGGGAGCTGTTTTTT. Amino acids: CSGIAGGHPGELFF.

The chain employs TRBV27 and TRBJ2-1; the D gene could be TRBD1 or TRBD2 (5 bases each). The CDR3 extends over 15 amino acids. Germline V gene lookup returns CDR1 MNHEY and CDR2 SMNVEV (reference sequence). Trimming took off 0 bases at V and 6 bases at J, with 12 bases between the two ends. The CDR3 is CASSLSRGRVNEQFF. CDR3 DNA sequence: TGTGCCAGCAGTTTATCTCGGGGCAGGGTCAATGAGCAGTTCTTC.

This clone has a handful of counts. This chain joins TRBV29-1 and TRBJ2-7; TRBD2 aligns across 9 bases. The CDR3 spans 13 residues. The junction had 2 bases not matched to a gene; V was cut back by 4 bases and J by 1 base. The germline V gene encodes CDR1 SQVTM and CDR2 ANQGSEA. The CDR3 loop reads CSVGGGASYEQYF. The CDR3, as DNA: TGCAGCGTTGGCGGGGGGGCTTCCTACGAGCAGTACTTC.

The rearrangement uses TRBV6-5 and TRBJ1-1; a weak D match, TRBD1 (5 bases). Trimming shortened V by 0 bases and J by 6 bases, and 8 bases separated the two germline ends. Germline-derived CDR1 and CDR2 are MNHEY and SVGAGI. The CDR3 has 13 amino acids. CDR3 nucleotides: TGTGCCAGCAGTTACTCGAGGACATCTGAAGCTTTCTTT. Its protein is CASSYSRTSEAFF.

The gene calls are TRBV5-1 and TRBJ2-7, with D uncertain. The V end was cut by 4 bases, the J end by 6 bases, with 14 bases between. Germline V gene sequence: CDR1 SGHRS, CDR2 YFSETQ. The CDR3 contains 13 residues. This chain's CDR3 is CASSDLTLSEQYF. CDR3 nucleotides: TGCGCCAGCAGCGACCTTACGCTGAGCGAGCAGTACTTC.